The 14 T cell receptor beta chains presented below share a single source sample, sequenced in a study of cytomegalovirus exposure and HLA in healthy donors. The study ran its PCR with 60 Vbeta and 13 Jbeta primers. Here immunoSEQ multiplex PCR was the method, and the copy in TCRdb shows in-frame clones only, minus some. The sample records around 100,000 clones, 75% to 85% being singletons. Material for sequencing was PBMCs. The receptors originated from a woman between 18 and 29 years old in good health and CMV-seropositive.

The chain uses TRBV11-2 and TRBJ2-1; tentatively, D is TRBD1 (6 bases). The germline gives CDR1 SGHAT, CDR2 FQNNGV. Trimming took 2 bases from V and 5 from J, leaving 10 bases between them. The CDR3 runs 14 residues. The CDR3 protein is CASSLTGSNNEQFF. CDR3 coding DNA: TGTGCCAGCAGCTTAACAGGGTCGAACAATGAGCAGTTCTTC.

The chain carries TRBV28 and TRBJ2-5, with 11 bases aligning to TRBD2. The CDR3 spans 18 residues. Germline V gene data show CDR1 as MDHEN and CDR2 as SYDVKM. V lost 5 bases, J lost 0 bases, and 11 bases stayed unmatched. CDR3 nucleotide sequence: TGTGCCAGCAGTCCTCCGACTAGCGGGATCGGGGACCAAGAGACCCAGTACTTC. Encoded protein: CASSPPTSGIGDQETQYF.

The gene calls are TRBV28 and TRBJ1-5; 10 nucleotides agree with TRBD1. Germline lookup yields CDR1 MDHEN and CDR2 SYDVKM. The CDR3 is made up of 15 amino acids. Trimming removed 6 bases from V and 4 bases from J; junction bases left unmatched: 6. CDR3 sequence reads: CASSGTGEGNQPQHF. As DNA, the CDR3 is TGTGCCAGCAGCGGGACAGGGGAGGGTAATCAGCCCCAGCATTTT.

The chain carries TRBV19 and TRBJ1-1; 8 bases fit TRBD1. V dropped 10 bases and J dropped 7; count of bases not matched to a gene: 11. Germline CDR1 and CDR2: LNHDA and SQIVND (reference sequence). This CDR3 spans 13 amino acids. The CDR3 here is CATSRGQAIEAFF. In nucleotides, the CDR3 is TGTGCCACCTCCCGGGGACAGGCCATTGAAGCTTTCTTT.

CDR3 DNA: TGTGCCAGCAGTTTGGGGACAGGCAATCAGCCCCAGCATTTT. Translated, it gives CASSLGTGNQPQHF. V usage is TRBV6-5 and J usage is TRBJ1-5; 7 positions agree with TRBD1. The CDR3 extends over 14 amino acids. Germline V gives CDR1 MNHEY, CDR2 SVGAGI. Trimming removed 4 bases from V and 2 bases from J; junction bases left unmatched: 2.

As to this clone: The sample has other DNA sequences that encode this CDR3 too. This chain joins TRBV5-1 and TRBJ1-3; D is perhaps TRBD1 (5 bases). The CDR3 consists of 16 residues. With 0 bases removed from V and 0 bases from J, the gap between germline ends came to 10 bases. In germline, CDR1 is SGHRS, CDR2 YFSETQ. Here the CDR3 DNA reads TGCGCCAGCAGCTTGGCCGGGGGTCTCTCTGGAAACACCATATATTTT. Translated: CASSLAGGLSGNTIYF.

The chain has TRBV2 and TRBJ2-7, with D tentatively TRBD1 (8 bases). Trimming removed 6 bases at V and 4 bases at J, with 13 bases between. This CDR3 is built from 13 residues. CDR1 and CDR2 (germline): SNHLY, FYNNEI. The CDR3 bases are TGTGCCAGCAGGGGGAGGGACAGGTACGAGCAGTACTTC. Translation: CASRGRDRYEQYF.

This clone was counted only a few times. This sequence joins TRBV6-5 and TRBJ2-7, with 9 bases aligning to TRBD1. V was clipped by 8 bases and J by 3 bases; unmatched bases: 11. This CDR3 is built from 15 residues. Germline-derived CDR1 and CDR2 are MNHEY and SVGAGI. The CDR3 DNA sequence: TGTGCCAGCGCCCTCGATAACAGGGGGCTCTACGAGCAGTACTTC. It yields the protein CASALDNRGLYEQYF.

J is TRBJ2-7 and V is TRBV5-1; 10 positions match TRBD2. V was clipped by 3 bases and J by 4 bases; unmatched bases: 4. This CDR3 spans 14 amino acids. Germline CDR1 reads SGHRS; CDR2 reads YFSETQ. The CDR3 DNA follows: TGCGCCAGCAGCTCTACGACTAGCGGGTACGAGCAGTACTTC. As protein: CASSSTTSGYEQYF.

This sequence joins TRBV9 and TRBJ2-3, with D perhaps matching TRBD2 (6 bases). This CDR3 contains 14 residues. Trimming took 1 base from V and 0 from J, leaving 6 bases between them. The germline V gene has CDR1 SGDLS and CDR2 YYNGEE. CDR3 residues: CASSVTSSTDTQYF. The CDR3 nucleotides read TGTGCCAGCAGCGTAACTAGCAGCACAGATACGCAGTATTTT. Complete variable domain (other parts from reference TRBV9 and TRBJ2-3): DSGVTQTPKHLITATGQRVTLRCSPRSGDLSVYWYQQSLDQGLQFLIQYYNGEERAKGNILERFSAQQFPDLHSELNLSSLELGDSALYFCASSVTSSTDTQYFGPGTRLTVL.

The chain has TRBV27 and TRBJ2-1; D ambiguous. The V end lost 3 bases, the J end lost 4 bases, and 10 bases lay between the germline ends. Germline values: CDR1 MNHEY, CDR2 SMNVEV (reference sequence). CDR3 length equals 14 residues. As DNA, the CDR3 is TGTGCCAGCAGTTTGCCGGGTAGTTACAATGAGCAGTTCTTC. Translation: CASSLPGSYNEQFF.

The chain is built from TRBV15 and TRBJ2-1; a weak D match, TRBD2 (6 bases). Germline assignment: CDR1 LNHNV and CDR2 YYDKDF (reference sequence). Between the trimmed V and J ends, which lost 5 bases and 0 bases, there was a span of 11 bases. The CDR3 totals 15 residues. CDR3 sequence reads: CATSFGGYSYNEQFF. For the CDR3, the DNA is TGTGCCACCAGCTTCGGGGGATACTCCTACAATGAGCAGTTCTTC.

There are a few counts of this clone. V and J are TRBV6-6 and TRBJ2-5, with D perhaps matching TRBD1 (6 bases). V dropped 8 bases and J dropped 6 bases, with 13 bases sitting between them. CDR1 is MNHNY and CDR2 is SVGAGI in the germline V gene (reference sequence). The CDR3 has 12 residues. The CDR3 DNA reads as TGTGCCAGCGGACAGACAAGTCAGACCCAGTACTTC. Encoded protein: CASGQTSQTQYF.

The gene calls are TRBV5-6 and TRBJ1-2; D uncertain. V lost 1 base, J lost 6 bases, and 16 bases lay in between. This CDR3 is built from 15 residues. Per the germline V gene, CDR1 is SGHDT and CDR2 is YYEEEE. The DNA for the CDR3 is TGTGCCAGCAGCTTGCTGCAGGCACCGAGGGATGGCTACACCTTC. Translating gives CASSLLQAPRDGYTF.